This T cell receptor (beta chain) was identified in a study of T cell responses to AZD1222 COVID-19 vaccine. The sample holds a few counts of this clone. The antigen is undetermined. Study-level points and caveats: After the peak T cell response, and only then, were repertoires sampled.

The CDR3 runs to 13 residues. The V gene's germline CDR1 is SGHRS and CDR2 YFSETQ. V lost 3 bases, J lost 7 bases, and 13 bases lay in between. Clones were sequenced by immunoSEQ multiplex PCR, and TCRdb holds only the in-frame ones, with some missing. The top ten clones hold approximately 9.8% of a sample with approximately 73,000 clones, less than 90% of them seen once. This receptor was taken from an adult in good health. V and J are TRBV5-1 and TRBJ1-1; D is undetermined. The source was peripheral blood, collected on day 0 of AZD1222 vaccination. CDR3 DNA sequence: TGCGCCAGCAGCTCTATGGCAAGCGGTGAAGCTTTCTTT. This gives the protein CASSSMASGEAFF. The variable domain in full, completed from reference TRBV5-1 and TRBJ1-1, reads KAGVTQTPRYLIKTRGQQVTLSCSPISGHRSVSWYQQTPGQGLQFLFEYFSETQRNKGNFPGRFSGRQFSNSRSEMNVSTLELGDSALYLCASSSMASGEAFFGQGTRLTVV.